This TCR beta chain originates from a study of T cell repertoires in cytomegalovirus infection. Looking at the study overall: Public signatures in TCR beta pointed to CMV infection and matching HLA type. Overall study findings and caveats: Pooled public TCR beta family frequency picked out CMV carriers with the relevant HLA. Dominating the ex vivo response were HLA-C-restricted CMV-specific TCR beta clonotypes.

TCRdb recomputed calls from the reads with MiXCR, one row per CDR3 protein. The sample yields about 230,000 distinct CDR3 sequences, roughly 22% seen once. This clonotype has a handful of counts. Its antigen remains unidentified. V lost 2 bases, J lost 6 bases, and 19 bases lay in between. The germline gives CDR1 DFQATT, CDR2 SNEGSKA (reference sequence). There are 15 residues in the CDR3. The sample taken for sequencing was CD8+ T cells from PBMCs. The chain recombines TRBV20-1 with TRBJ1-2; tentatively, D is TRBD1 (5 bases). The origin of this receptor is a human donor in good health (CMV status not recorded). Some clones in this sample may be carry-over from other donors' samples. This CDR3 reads CSARPFVRVGDGYTF. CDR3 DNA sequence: TGCAGTGCTAGACCCTTTGTGAGGGTAGGGGATGGCTACACCTTC.